A single sample is the source of the 8 T cell receptor beta chains below, sequenced in a study of graft-versus-host responses after intestinal transplantation. The method was immunoSEQ multiplex PCR; TCRdb's version includes in-frame clones alone and lacks a portion of them. The data show about 88,000 clones, 80% to 95% seen once. These receptors have no known antigen. Material: unstimulated CD4+ T cells sorted from spleen or lymph node cells, obtained before transplant. The receptors stem from a human donor who was the organ donor for an intestinal transplant.

The V gene is TRBV7-9, the J gene TRBJ1-1; 7 positions agree with TRBD1. Germline V gene lookup returns CDR1 SEHNR and CDR2 FQNEAQ (reference sequence). The V and J ends lost 7 bases and 5 bases, in that order; junction bases with no gene match: 13. The CDR3 has 15 amino acids. CDR3 region: CASTSGDRRSTEAFF. The CDR3 DNA follows: TGTGCCAGCACCTCCGGGGACAGACGCTCAACTGAAGCTTTCTTT. The variable domain in full, completed from reference TRBV7-9 and TRBJ1-1, reads DTGVSQNPRHKITKRGQNVTFRCDPISEHNRLYWYRQTLGQGPEFLTYFQNEAQLEKSRLLSDRFSAERPKGSFSTLEIQRTEQGDSAMYLCASTSGDRRSTEAFFGQGTRLTVV.

This clone was counted once. The chain links TRBV11-2 to TRBJ2-1, with 10 bases that match TRBD2. The CDR3 has 15 amino acids. CDR1 and CDR2 from the germline V gene are SGHAT and FQNNGV. The ends lost 2 bases at V and 9 bases at J; junction bases unmatched: 7. CDR3 loop: CASSLRLAGVIEQFF. The CDR3 nucleotides read TGTGCCAGCAGCTTACGGCTAGCGGGAGTCATTGAGCAGTTCTTC.

The chain recombines TRBV11-2 with TRBJ1-2, with D unclear. This CDR3 region has 12 residues. Germline CDR1 reads SGHAT; CDR2 reads FQNNGV. V lost 9 bases and J 8 bases, leaving 16 bases between the germline ends. The CDR3 nucleotides are TGTGCCAGTCATAGTGGCGGGAGAGGCTACACCTTC. Its protein is CASHSGGRGYTF.

The chain carries TRBV5-1 and TRBJ2-5; 8 bases agree with TRBD1. From germline, CDR1 is SGHRS and CDR2 YFSETQ. The CDR3 runs 15 residues. Germline trimming cut 3 bases from V and 0 bases from J; bases unmatched to any gene: 4. This CDR3 is CASSSDRDYQETQYF. The CDR3 region has the DNA TGCGCCAGCAGCTCGGACAGGGACTACCAAGAGACCCAGTACTTC.

V and J are TRBV7-9 and TRBJ1-1, with TRBD1 matching 8 bases. J lost 9 bases, V lost 5 bases, and 5 bases had no gene match. Germline V gene lookup returns CDR1 SEHNR and CDR2 FQNEAQ (reference sequence). CDR3 length: 12 residues. CDR3: CASSIWTGKAFF. The CDR3 coding sequence is TGTGCCAGCAGCATTTGGACAGGGAAAGCTTTCTTT.

The gene calls are TRBV9 and TRBJ2-1, with TRBD2 matching over 16 bases. The CDR3 totals 17 residues. Germline assignment: CDR1 SGDLS and CDR2 YYNGEE. With 2 bases clipped from V and 9 bases from J, the junction kept 8 bases outside the gene matches. The CDR3 sequence: CASSVPGTSGGVSEQFF. The DNA of the CDR3 is TGTGCCAGCAGCGTCCCCGGGACTAGCGGGGGGGTGAGTGAGCAGTTCTTC.

The rearrangement joins TRBV10-3 to TRBJ2-5; D uncertain. Gene TRBJ2-7 matches the end of the DNA better, so the J call may be wrong. CDR1 is ENHRY, CDR2 SYGVKD, per germline. CDR3 length equals 13 residues. The CDR3 region has the DNA TGTGCCATCAGTGGGGCAGCTTTCTACGAGCAGTACTTC. Translation: CAISGAAFYEQYF.

The J gene is TRBJ1-5, the V gene TRBV7-8, with D maybe TRBD1 (5 bases). Trimming took 5 bases from V and 3 from J, leaving 14 bases between them. Germline-derived CDR1 and CDR2 are SGHVS and FQNEAQ. This CDR3 has 15 amino acids. DNA for the CDR3: TGTGCCAGCAGCACCAGGGTTTGGGTCAATCAGCCCCAGCATTTT. Translation gives CASSTRVWVNQPQHF.